This T cell receptor (beta chain) is drawn from a study of chemoradiotherapy in HPV16-positive cancers. Assay used: immunoSEQ multiplex PCR; TCRdb lists only in-frame clones, some missing. The sample lists about 39,000 clones, roughly three quarters occurring once. Repertoires were sampled repeatedly during chemoradiotherapy. The input for sequencing was blood, taken from a patient who underwent chemoradiotherapy. The sequence derives from a human donor with HPV-associated anogenital cancer.

The CDR3 sequence: CASSPRTELYEQYF. CDR3 coding DNA: TGTGCCAGCAGTCCCCGGACCGAACTCTACGAGCAGTACTTC. This rearrangement joins TRBV25-1 to TRBJ2-7; D is uncertain. The CDR3 loop spans 14 amino acids. Germline CDR1 is MGHDK and CDR2 is SYGVNS. V lost 5 bases and J lost 3, with 14 bases in between.